This record covers a single TCR beta chain. This clonotype has a count of ten or more. Its antigen has not been determined. No qualities accompany the bases; no much larger clone lies one base away. Reading the label with the study, this specimen's time point is: newly diagnosed GD, antithyroid drugs for less than 3 months. For both TCR sequencing and RNA sequencing, RNA was extracted from PBMCs in TRIzol. The diagnosis of Graves' disease followed American Thyroid Association guidelines. The patients came from an endocrinology department in Xi'an, China. From each patient, roughly 9 milliliters of peripheral blood was collected into an EDTA anticoagulant tube. Ficoll Paque Plus density gradient separation was used to isolate PBMCs, and no further T cell sorting was performed. An Agilent 2100 Bioanalyzer and agarose gel were used to check RNA quality, and a NanoDrop 2000 was used to measure RNA concentration.

Libraries were made using multiplex PCR. Sequencing was carried out with an Illumina HiSeq 4000. To build TCR beta libraries, CDR3 regions were amplified by Arm-PCR using iRepertoire HTBI primers. Before sequencing, the PCR products went through gel purification. The authors' analysis ran thus. Gene usage analysis of CDR3 amino acid clonotypes relied on the approximately 60 TRBV and more than twelve TRBJ segments identified across samples. COPE and FqMerger were used to merge the filtered high-quality paired reads into contigs. BLAST was used to align contigs to IMGT TRBV, TRBD and TRBJ reference genes, and CDR3 was defined according to IMGT. Clonotypes above 0.1% frequency were classified as highly expanded clones. Repertoire diversity was measured by Shannon entropy, and V-J evenness by the Gini coefficient. A clonotype found in more than one individual was treated as public. TCRdb handled the public reads itself, with Q25 trimming in fastp and clone calling in MiXCR, and kept productive beta chains. Every distinct CDR3 protein forms one entry, paired with its most common genes and DNA. Here the V and J calls rest on TCRdb's processing, not on the authors' analysis. The sample table records a few hundred thousand distinct CDR3 sequences; 15% of these occur just once. 7.8% of the sample goes to the ten largest clones.

This specimen comes from a study of regulatory T cells in long-lasting Graves disease (dated by TCRdb to the early 2020s). Notes on the research overall: Newly diagnosed Graves' disease patients had taken antithyroid drugs for less than 3 months. Patients with persistent Graves' disease were compared with patients with newly diagnosed Graves' disease using TCR sequencing and RNA sequencing of peripheral blood. The study was registered as a clinical trial and conducted in China. TCR sequencing covered roughly 13 persistent and approximately 20 newly diagnosed Graves' disease patients, 33 samples in total. Study-wide findings and limitations: TRBV28, TRBJ1-2 and TRBJ2-5 were preferentially used in persistent disease, while TRBV20-1 and TRBJ2-1 were favored in newly diagnosed disease. Compared with newly diagnosed patients, persistent Graves' disease patients had lower TCR Shannon entropy and fewer highly expanded clones, which suggests clonal expansion. Sequencing and analysis were limited to the TCR beta chain. Peripheral blood alone was examined, since thyroid tissue, which constituted the primary lesion, could not be accessed. The authors noted that the small sample size was a limitation that may lower accuracy. Patients with persistent disease shared more public clonotypes (around 2,700) than newly diagnosed patients did (around 1,000).

For this chain, trimming is 5 bases at the V end and 0 bases at the J end, and the number of junction bases without a gene match is 2. From its cysteine to its phenylalanine, the CDR3 spans 14 amino acids. This entry keeps only the CDR3 DNA: 42 bases, framed from base 1. CDR1 and CDR2 were assigned from the germline V gene as MDHEN and SYDVKM. The same data also contributed to another study, on T cells in Graves' hyperthyroidism and ophthalmopathy. In that second paper, the authors write: A patient counted as having stable Graves' hyperthyroidism if no progression to ophthalmopathy occurred over 18 months of follow-up. Hyperthyroidism patients were newly diagnosed, with disease duration under 2 months, and aged 18 to 65 years. Any patient with an uncontrolled infection, another autoimmune disease, pregnancy or lactation was excluded. Diagnoses were based on clinical symptoms, serum thyroxine and TRAb, thyroid ultrasound and orbital computed tomography. The first round of RT-PCR for the TCR CDR3 was performed with the HTBI primer set and the Qiagen OneStep RT-PCR kit. Most expanded thyroid clonotypes (frequency above 0.001) were also detected in blood, suggesting blood repertoires may reflect thyroid immune responses. In cross-validation, a model built on a 13 V-J signature told ophthalmopathy apart from stable hyperthyroidism with approximately 90% sensitivity and approximately 81% specificity, and in testing the same model reached 80%/75%. In validation, the model predicted progression to ophthalmopathy a median of around 6.5 months before onset, with about 70% sensitivity and 72.22% specificity. To identify distinguishing TCR V-J signatures, a discovery cohort of around 100 patients was used, comprising 40 to 45 with Graves' ophthalmopathy and 55 to 65 with stable Graves' hyperthyroidism. An independent validation cohort of around 19 hyperthyroidism patients and approximately 16 patients who later progressed to ophthalmopathy tested prospective prediction of ophthalmopathy. The 100 discovery patients were randomly split 7:3 into training and test sets. The study also compared thyroid tissue and blood T-cell repertoires from more than five Graves' hyperthyroidism patients. After sampling, hyperthyroidism patients received methimazole starting at 30 mg daily, and ophthalmopathy patients received high-dose intravenous methylprednisolone. The libraries were constructed in a second round of multiplex PCR and then size-selected and purified. Sequencing of the libraries was done on an Illumina HiSeq2000 using paired-end 100 bp reads. SOAPnuke was used to process the raw data, with reads discarded if the reads contained adapters or uncalled bases, had a mean Phred below 15, or lacked an exact constant-primer or identifier match. COPE v1.2.5 was used to merge the high-quality paired reads, and each unique nucleotide sequence was defined as a clonotype. Clonotypes were aligned to IMGT TRBV, TRBD and TRBJ reference segments using MiTCR v1.1. The analysis included only V-J combinations with a frequency above 0.0001, which together covered around 99% of the repertoires. A TCS score was defined as the ratio between F50 (clonal expansion) and ExV (chaos), using BLOSUM62-based TCRdist between CDR3 peptides within each V-J. Welch's t-statistics and random forest reduced approximately 520 V-J features to roughly 13, which were used in a naive Bayes classifier (R e1071). No statistical method was used to set the sample size in advance, and investigators knew the group allocation. The paper reports TCR Vbeta CDR3 sequencing of more than 120 peripheral blood samples: 43 ophthalmopathy, about 75 hyperthyroidism and around 17 progressor patients.

This clonotype was obtained from a woman in her thirties or forties with Graves disease. Donor details come from another sample of the same person, matched by shared clones. The material was peripheral blood mononuclear cells (PBMCs), obtained at new diagnosis, from a patient treated with antithyroid drugs. The chain employs TRBV28 and TRBJ2-5, and 8 bases in between align with TRBD1. The DNA is TGTGCCAGCAGTCGGACAGGGAACCAAGAGACCCAGTACTTC. It translates to CASSRTGNQETQYF.